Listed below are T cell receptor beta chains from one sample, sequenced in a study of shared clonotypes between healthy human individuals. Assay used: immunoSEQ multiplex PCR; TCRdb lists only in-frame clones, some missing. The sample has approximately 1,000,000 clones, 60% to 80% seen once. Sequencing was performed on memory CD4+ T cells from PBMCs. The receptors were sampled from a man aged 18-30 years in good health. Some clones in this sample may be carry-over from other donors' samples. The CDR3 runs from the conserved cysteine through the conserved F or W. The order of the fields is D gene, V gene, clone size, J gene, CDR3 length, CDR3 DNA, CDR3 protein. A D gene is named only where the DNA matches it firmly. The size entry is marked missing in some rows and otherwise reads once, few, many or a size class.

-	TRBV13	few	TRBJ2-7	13	TGTGCCAGCAGCTTAGCCCTTCGGGGCGAGCAGTACTTC	CASSLALRGEQYF
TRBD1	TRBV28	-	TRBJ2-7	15	TGTGCCAGCAGTTCCCCTGGACAGGGGGTCTACGAGCAGTACTTC	CASSSPGQGVYEQYF
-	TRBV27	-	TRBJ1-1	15	TGTGCCAGCAGTCGCCGGGACATTAGGAACACTGAAGCTTTCTTT	CASSRRDIRNTEAFF
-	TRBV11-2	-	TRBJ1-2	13	TGTGCCAGCAGTAAAACCAGGGTTCATGGCTACACCTTC	CASSKTRVHGYTF
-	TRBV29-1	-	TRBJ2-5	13	TGCAGCGTTGATGTAGGTAGGGGGGAGACCCAGTACTTC	CSVDVGRGETQYF
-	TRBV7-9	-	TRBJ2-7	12	TGTGCCAGCAGCCCCGTAGTAAACGAGCAGTACTTC	CASSPVVNEQYF
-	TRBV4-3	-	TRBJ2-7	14	TGCGCCAGCAGCCGAACCTTGGACGGCTACGAGCAGTACTTC	CASSRTLDGYEQYF
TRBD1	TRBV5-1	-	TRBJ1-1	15	TGCGCCAGCAGTTACGGCGGGACAGTTAACACTGAAGCTTTCTTT	CASSYGGTVNTEAFF
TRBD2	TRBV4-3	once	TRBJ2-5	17	TGCGCCAGCAGCCAAGTGAGGGCGGGAGAAAGACAAGAGACCCAGTACTTC	CASSQVRAGERQETQYF
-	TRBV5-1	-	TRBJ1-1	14	TGCGCCAGCAGCCCGGGACAAATTAACACTGAAGCTTTCTTT	CASSPGQINTEAFF
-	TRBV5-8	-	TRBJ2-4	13	TGTGCCAGCAGCCGTACGCGGGGGCCCGGGGTGTACTTC	CASSRTRGPGVYF
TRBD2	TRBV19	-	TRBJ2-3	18	TGTGCCAGTACCCCCCGGACTAGCGGGATAAAGGCGACAGATACGCAGTATTTT	CASTPRTSGIKATDTQYF
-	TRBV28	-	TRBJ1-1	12	TGTGCCAGCAGTCGTATGAACACTGAAGCTTTCTTT	CASSRMNTEAFF
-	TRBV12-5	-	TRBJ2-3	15	TGTGCTAGTGGTTTCGACCCCTCTCGACCGGGGGCGCAGTATTTT	CASGFDPSRPGAQYF
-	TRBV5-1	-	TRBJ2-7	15	TGCGCCAGCAAATATCGGGACCTCTTGGGGTACGAGCAGTACTTC	CASKYRDLLGYEQYF
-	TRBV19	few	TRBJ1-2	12	TGTGCCAGTAGTCGGGGGAACTATGGCTACACCTTC	CASSRGNYGYTF
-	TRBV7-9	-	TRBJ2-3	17	TGTGCCAGCAGCTTACGAACCACCACGGGGAGCACAGATACGCAGTATTTT	CASSLRTTTGSTDTQYF
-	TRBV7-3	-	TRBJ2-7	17	TGTGCCAGCAAAATCACACCGGGACTCCACAAAACCTACGAGCAGTACTTC	CASKITPGLHKTYEQYF
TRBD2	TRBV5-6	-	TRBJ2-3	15	TGTGCCAGTACACCTCTCGCGGGAGCCGCAGATACGCAGTATTTT	CASTPLAGAADTQYF
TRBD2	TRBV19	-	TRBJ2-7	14	TGTGCCAGCAGCGCGGGGGGGGCTTACTACGAGCAGTACTTC	CASSAGGAYYEQYF
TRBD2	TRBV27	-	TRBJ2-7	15	TGTGCCAGCAGGTCCGGGACTAGGAGCTCCTACGAGCAGTACTTC	CASRSGTRSSYEQYF
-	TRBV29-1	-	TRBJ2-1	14	TGCAGCGTTGACATTGGGACGGTGGGGGGTGAGCAGTTCTTC	CSVDIGTVGGEQFF
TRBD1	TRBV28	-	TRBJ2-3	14	TGTGCCAGCAGTTTGGCCAGGGGGACAGATACGCAGTATTTT	CASSLARGTDTQYF
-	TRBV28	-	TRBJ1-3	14	TGTGCCAGCAGTTTACCCCCCCTTGGAAACACCATATATTTT	CASSLPPLGNTIYF
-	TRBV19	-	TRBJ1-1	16	TGTGCCAGTAGTACCTCCATGTGGGGGCGCGGCACTGAAGCTTTCTTT	CASSTSMWGRGTEAFF
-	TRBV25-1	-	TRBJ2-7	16	TGTGCCAGCGCCTTCAATAAACAGGGTCGGGAATACGAGCAGTACTTC	CASAFNKQGREYEQYF
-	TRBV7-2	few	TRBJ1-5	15	TGTGCCAGCAGCTTAGAGGACAGCCCCTATCAGCCCCAGCATTTT	CASSLEDSPYQPQHF
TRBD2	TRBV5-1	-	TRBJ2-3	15	TGCGCCAGCAGCACCCAGCGGGGGAGCACAGATACGCAGTATTTT	CASSTQRGSTDTQYF
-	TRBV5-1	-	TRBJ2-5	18	TGCGCCAGCAGCCAACGCTCCGGGACAAATTCCCCTCGCGAGACCCAGTACTTC	CASSQRSGTNSPRETQYF
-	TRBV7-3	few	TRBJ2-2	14	TGTGCCAGCAGCACGTACCCACTGGCCGGGGAGCTGTTTTTT	CASSTYPLAGELFF
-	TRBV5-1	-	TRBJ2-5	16	TGCGCCAGCAGCTTGTGGCCTAGTTCAGGGCAAGAGACCCAGTACTTC	CASSLWPSSGQETQYF
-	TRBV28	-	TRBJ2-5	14	TGTGCCAGCAGTCCCCTTGGACAGCAAGAGACCCAGTACTTC	CASSPLGQQETQYF
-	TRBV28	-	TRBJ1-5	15	TGTGCCAGCAGTCCCGAGATGGGTGGCAATCAGCCCCAGCATTTT	CASSPEMGGNQPQHF
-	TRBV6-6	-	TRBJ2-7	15	TGTGCCAGCAGGTACGGGACAAACTTGGCCTACGAGCAGTACTTC	CASRYGTNLAYEQYF
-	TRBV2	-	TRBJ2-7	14	TGTGCCAGCAGTGTATACGGGAGCCTCTACGAGCAGTACTTC	CASSVYGSLYEQYF